Included here is one T cell receptor (beta chain) sequence, with context. Its antigen is not known. Germline CDR1 reads SGHAT; CDR2 reads FQNNGV. The ends were cut back, 1 base at V and 5 bases at J, with 6 bases in the middle. This CDR3 is 13 amino acids long. As every portion of the isolated RNA was reverse transcribed, the sequencing read expressed TCRB transcripts. The protocol was immunoSEQ multiplex PCR, while the TCRdb copy is restricted to in-frame clones and leaves out a portion. The table has over 25,000 clones, under 50% seen once. The sample originates from a study of beta chain features in type 1 diabetes. General observations from the study: Among patients with Type 1 diabetes, TCRB CDR3s were moderately but significantly shorter in every one of the four CD4+ subsets.

This clonotype was obtained from a man aged 30 to 45 with type 1 diabetes. The sample was stem cell memory CD4+ T cells from blood. The J gene is TRBJ2-1, the V gene TRBV11-2; D is ambiguous. For the CDR3, the DNA is TGTGCCAGCAGCTTAGGCAGGAACAATGAGCAGTTCTTC. It encodes CASSLGRNNEQFF.